A single T cell receptor (beta chain) is shown here with its context. Antigen unknown. The data are from a study of T cell responses to AZD1222 COVID-19 vaccine. This table comes from immunoSEQ multiplex PCR, and its TCRdb copy is limited to in-frame clones, with some not included. Here the sample spans some 150,000 clones, under 95% being singletons. General study results and limits: Clonal diversity may have been underestimated, and the donors were mostly white British, with more females than males. Repertoires in all cases were sampled only once the peak T cell response had passed. Targets within unmutated variant regions were reportedly found for nearly half of spike-specific TCRs.

The source material was peripheral blood, sampled on day 0 of AZD1222 vaccination. The receptor was derived from an adult in good health.

The CDR3 coding sequence is TGTGCCAGCAGTGAAAAGAACGGACAAAACTATGGCTACACCTTC. Translated: CASSEKNGQNYGYTF. This chain links TRBV6-1 with TRBJ1-2, with D perhaps matching TRBD1 (5 bases). Germline CDR1 reads MNHNS; CDR2 reads SASEGT. V was shortened by 2 bases and J by 2 bases, with 12 bases between the two germline ends. This CDR3 has 15 amino acids.